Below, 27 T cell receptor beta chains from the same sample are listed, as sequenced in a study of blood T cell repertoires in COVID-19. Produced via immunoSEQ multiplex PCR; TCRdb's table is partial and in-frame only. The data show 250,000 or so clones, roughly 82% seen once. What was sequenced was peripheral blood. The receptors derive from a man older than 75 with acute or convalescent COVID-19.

The CDR3 sequence: CASSFDRGQSEQYF. The CDR3 nucleotides are TGTGCCAGCAGCTTTGACAGGGGGCAGAGCGAGCAGTACTTC. The chain combines TRBV7-9 with TRBJ2-7, with 10 bases lining up with TRBD1. V lost 3 bases and J lost 6; bases outside the gene matches: 5. The CDR3 has 14 amino acids. Germline V gene lookup returns CDR1 SEHNR and CDR2 FQNEAQ (reference sequence).

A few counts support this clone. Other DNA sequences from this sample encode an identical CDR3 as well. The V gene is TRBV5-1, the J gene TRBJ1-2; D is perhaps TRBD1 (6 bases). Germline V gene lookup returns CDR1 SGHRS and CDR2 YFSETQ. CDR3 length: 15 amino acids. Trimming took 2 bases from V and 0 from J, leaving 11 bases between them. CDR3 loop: CASSLARGANYGYTF. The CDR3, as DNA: TGCGCCAGCAGCTTAGCCAGGGGAGCTAACTATGGCTACACCTTC.

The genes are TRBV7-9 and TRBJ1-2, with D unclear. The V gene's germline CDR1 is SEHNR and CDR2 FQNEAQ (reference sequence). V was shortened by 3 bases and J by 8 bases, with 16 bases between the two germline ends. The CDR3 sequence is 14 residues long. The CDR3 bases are TGTGCCAGCAGCTTCGATAGCTCCGTTGGGGGCTACACCTTC. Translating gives CASSFDSSVGGYTF.

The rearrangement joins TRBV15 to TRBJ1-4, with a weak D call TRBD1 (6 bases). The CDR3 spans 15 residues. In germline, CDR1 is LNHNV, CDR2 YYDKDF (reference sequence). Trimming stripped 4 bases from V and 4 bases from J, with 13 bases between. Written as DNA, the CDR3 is TGTGCCACCAGCAACTCAGGGGCCAATAATGAAAAACTGTTTTTT. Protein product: CATSNSGANNEKLFF.

CDR3 residues: CASSLRTSGGNEQFF. In DNA form, the CDR3 reads TGTGCCAGCAGCTTAAGGACTAGCGGGGGCAATGAGCAGTTCTTC. The chain employs TRBV7-8 and TRBJ2-1; 13 nucleotides match TRBD2. Germline values: CDR1 SGHVS, CDR2 FQNEAQ. V shed 2 bases, J shed 6 bases, and the junction held 1 base outside the gene matches. This CDR3 has 15 amino acids.

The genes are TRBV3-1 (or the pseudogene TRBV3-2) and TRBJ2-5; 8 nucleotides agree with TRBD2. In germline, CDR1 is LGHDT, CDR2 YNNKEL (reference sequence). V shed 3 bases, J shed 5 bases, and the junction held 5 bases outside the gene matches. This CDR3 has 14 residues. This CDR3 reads CASSQRTSRETQYF. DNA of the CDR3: TGTGCCAGCAGCCAGAGGACTAGCCGGGAGACCCAGTACTTC.

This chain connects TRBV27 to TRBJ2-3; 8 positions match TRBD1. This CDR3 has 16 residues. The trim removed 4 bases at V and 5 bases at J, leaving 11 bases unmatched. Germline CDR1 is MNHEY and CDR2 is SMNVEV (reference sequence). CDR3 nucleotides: TGTGCCAGCAGTTGGTACAGGGGGTTTAATCAAGATACGCAGTATTTT. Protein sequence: CASSWYRGFNQDTQYF.

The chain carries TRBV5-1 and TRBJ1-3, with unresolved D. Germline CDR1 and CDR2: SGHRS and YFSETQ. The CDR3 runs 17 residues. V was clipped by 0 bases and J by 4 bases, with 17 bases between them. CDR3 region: CASSLAGSGPPGNTIYF. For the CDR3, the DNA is TGCGCCAGCAGCTTGGCCGGGTCGGGTCCCCCCGGAAACACCATATATTTT. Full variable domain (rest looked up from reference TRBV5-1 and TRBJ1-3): KAGVTQTPRYLIKTRGQQVTLSCSPISGHRSVSWYQQTPGQGLQFLFEYFSETQRNKGNFPGRFSGRQFSNSRSEMNVSTLELGDSALYLCASSLAGSGPPGNTIYFGEGSWLTVV.

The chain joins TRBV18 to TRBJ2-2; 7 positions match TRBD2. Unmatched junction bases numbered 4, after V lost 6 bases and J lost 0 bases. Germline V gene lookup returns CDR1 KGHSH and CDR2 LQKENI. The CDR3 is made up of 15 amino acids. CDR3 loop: CASSGGSANTGELFF. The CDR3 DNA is TGTGCCAGCTCCGGGGGGTCCGCGAACACCGGGGAGCTGTTTTTT.

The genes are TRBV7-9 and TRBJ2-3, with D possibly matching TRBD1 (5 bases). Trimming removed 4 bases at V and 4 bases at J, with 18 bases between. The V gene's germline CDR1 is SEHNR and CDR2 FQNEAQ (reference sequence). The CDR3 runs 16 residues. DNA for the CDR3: TGTGCCAGCAGCTCCGATACTGACAGTCGCGCAGATACGCAGTATTTT. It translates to CASSSDTDSRADTQYF.

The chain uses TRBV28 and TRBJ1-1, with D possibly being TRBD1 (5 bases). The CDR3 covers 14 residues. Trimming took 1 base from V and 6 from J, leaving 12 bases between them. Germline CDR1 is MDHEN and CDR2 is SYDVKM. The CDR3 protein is CASSLSGAMAEAFF. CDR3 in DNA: TGTGCCAGCAGTTTATCTGGGGCGATGGCTGAAGCTTTCTTT.

This CDR3 is CASSWGLRARKNTGELFF. Written as DNA, the CDR3 is TGCGCCAGCAGCTGGGGCTTAAGGGCCCGTAAGAACACCGGGGAGCTGTTTTTT. The chain carries TRBV5-1 and TRBJ2-2, with D maybe TRBD1 (5 bases). The CDR3 has 18 residues. V was clipped by 3 bases and J by 1 base, with 19 bases between them. Germline loops: CDR1 SGHRS, CDR2 YFSETQ.

CDR3 sequence (DNA): TGTGCCAGCAACCGAGAAAGCACAGATACGCAGTATTTT. The encoded protein is CASNRESTDTQYF. The chain joins TRBV2 to TRBJ2-3; no firm D call. This CDR3 is built from 13 residues. Trimming stripped 7 bases from V and 0 bases from J, with 8 bases between. Germline loops: CDR1 SNHLY, CDR2 FYNNEI.

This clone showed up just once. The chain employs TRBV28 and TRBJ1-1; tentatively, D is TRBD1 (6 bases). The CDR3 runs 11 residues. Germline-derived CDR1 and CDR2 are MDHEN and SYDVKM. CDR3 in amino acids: CASTGNTEAFF. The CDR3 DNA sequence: TGTGCGTCGACAGGGAACACTGAAGCTTTCTTT.

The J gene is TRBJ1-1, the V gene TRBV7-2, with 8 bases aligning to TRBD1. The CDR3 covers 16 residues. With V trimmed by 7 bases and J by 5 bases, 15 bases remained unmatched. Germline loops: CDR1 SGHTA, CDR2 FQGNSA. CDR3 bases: TGTGCCAGCAACCCTAGGGCAGGGGGCCCGTTTACTGAAGCTTTCTTT. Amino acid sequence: CASNPRAGGPFTEAFF.

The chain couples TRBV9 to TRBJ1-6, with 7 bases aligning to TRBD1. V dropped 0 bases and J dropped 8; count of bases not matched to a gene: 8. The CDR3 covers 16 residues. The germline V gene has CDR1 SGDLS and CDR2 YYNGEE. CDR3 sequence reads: CASSVGETGIDSPLHF. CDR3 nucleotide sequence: TGTGCCAGCAGCGTAGGTGAGACAGGGATCGATTCACCCCTCCACTTT.

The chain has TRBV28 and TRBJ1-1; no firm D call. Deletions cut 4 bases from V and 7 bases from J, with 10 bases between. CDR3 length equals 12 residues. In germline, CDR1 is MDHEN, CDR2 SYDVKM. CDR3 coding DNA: TGTGCCAGCAGTTGGGCGCACCTTGAAGCTTTCTTT. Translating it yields CASSWAHLEAFF.

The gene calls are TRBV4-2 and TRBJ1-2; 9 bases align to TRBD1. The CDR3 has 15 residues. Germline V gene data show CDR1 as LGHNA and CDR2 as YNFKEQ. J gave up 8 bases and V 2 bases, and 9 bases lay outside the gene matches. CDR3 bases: TGTGCCAGCAGCCAACGGGACAGGGATATTGGGGGCTACACCTTC. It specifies CASSQRDRDIGGYTF.

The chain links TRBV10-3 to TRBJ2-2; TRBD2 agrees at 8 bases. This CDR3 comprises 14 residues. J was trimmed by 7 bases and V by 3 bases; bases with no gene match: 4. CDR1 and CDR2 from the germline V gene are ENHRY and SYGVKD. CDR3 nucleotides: TGTGCCATCAGTGATCGGGGGGGCGACGGGGAGCTGTTTTTT. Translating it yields CAISDRGGDGELFF.

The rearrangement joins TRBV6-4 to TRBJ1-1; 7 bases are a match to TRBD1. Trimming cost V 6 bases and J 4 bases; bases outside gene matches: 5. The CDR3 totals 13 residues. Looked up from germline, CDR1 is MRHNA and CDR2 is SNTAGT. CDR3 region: CASRPDRVTEAFF. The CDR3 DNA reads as TGTGCCAGCAGGCCCGACAGGGTCACTGAAGCTTTCTTT.

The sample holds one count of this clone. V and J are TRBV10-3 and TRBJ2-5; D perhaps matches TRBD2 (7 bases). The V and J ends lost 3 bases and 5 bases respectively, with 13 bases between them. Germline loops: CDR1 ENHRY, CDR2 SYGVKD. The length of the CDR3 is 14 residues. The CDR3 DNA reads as TGTGCCATCAGTGATGGGGGGGCGCAGGAGACCCAGTACTTC. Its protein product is CAISDGGAQETQYF.

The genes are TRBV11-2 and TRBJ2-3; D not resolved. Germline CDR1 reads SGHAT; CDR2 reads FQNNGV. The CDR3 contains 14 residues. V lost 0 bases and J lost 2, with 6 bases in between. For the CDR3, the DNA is TGTGCCAGCAGCTTAGATCTTCTCACAGATACGCAGTATTTT. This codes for CASSLDLLTDTQYF.

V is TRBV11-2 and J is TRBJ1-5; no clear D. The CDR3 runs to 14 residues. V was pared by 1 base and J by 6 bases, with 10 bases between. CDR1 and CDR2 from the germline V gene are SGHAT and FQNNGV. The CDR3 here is CASSLAWEGQPQHF. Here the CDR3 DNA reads TGTGCCAGCAGCTTAGCATGGGAGGGTCAGCCCCAGCATTTT.

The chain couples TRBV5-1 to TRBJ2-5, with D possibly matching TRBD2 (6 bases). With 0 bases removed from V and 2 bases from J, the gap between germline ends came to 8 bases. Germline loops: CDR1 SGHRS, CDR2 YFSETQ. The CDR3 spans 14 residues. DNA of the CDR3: TGCGCCAGCAGCTTGGGGGACTTTCAAGAGACCCAGTACTTC. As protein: CASSLGDFQETQYF.

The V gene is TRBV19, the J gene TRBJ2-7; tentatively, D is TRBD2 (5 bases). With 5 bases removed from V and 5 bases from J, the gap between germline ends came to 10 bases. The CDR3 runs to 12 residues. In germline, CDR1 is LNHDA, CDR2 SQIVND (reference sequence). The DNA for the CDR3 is TGTGCCAGTAGTTCGGGGAGACACGAGCAGTACTTC. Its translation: CASSSGRHEQYF. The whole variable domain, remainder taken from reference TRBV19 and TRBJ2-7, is DGGITQSPKYLFRKEGQNVTLSCEQNLNHDAMYWYRQDPGQGLRLIYYSQIVNDFQKGDIAEGYSVSREKKESFPLTVTSAQKNPTAFYLCASSSGRHEQYFGPGTRLTVT.

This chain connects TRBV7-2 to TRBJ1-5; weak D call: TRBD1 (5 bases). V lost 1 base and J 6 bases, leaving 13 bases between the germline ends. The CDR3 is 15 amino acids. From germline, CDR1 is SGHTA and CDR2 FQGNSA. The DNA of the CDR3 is TGTGCCAGCAGCTTAGAGGGAACAGGCGGTCAGCCCCAGCATTTT. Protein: CASSLEGTGGQPQHF.

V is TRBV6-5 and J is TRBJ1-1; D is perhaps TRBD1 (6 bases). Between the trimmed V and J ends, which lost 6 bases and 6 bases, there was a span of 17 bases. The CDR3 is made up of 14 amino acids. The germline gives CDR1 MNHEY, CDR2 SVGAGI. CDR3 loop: CASRLTFGTSEAFF. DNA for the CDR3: TGTGCCAGCAGACTAACTTTTGGGACATCTGAAGCTTTCTTT.